A selection of T cell receptor beta chains follows, all from one sample in a study of shared clonotypes between healthy human individuals. The method was immunoSEQ multiplex PCR; TCRdb's version includes in-frame clones alone and lacks a portion of them. This repertoire shows more than 400,000 clones, roughly 95% found once; its top ten account for about 0.06%. The sample comprised naive CD4+ T cells sorted from blood. These TCRs come from a woman aged 30 to 39 in good health. CDR3s include the opening cysteine and the closing phenylalanine or tryptophan. The order of the fields is V gene, CDR3 length, D gene, J gene, CDR3 DNA, CDR3 protein. A D gene is named only where the DNA matches it firmly.

TRBV29-1	12	TRBD1	TRBJ1-1	TGCAGCGTCGGGACAGCGAACACTGAAGCTTTCTTT	CSVGTANTEAFF
TRBV5-1	16	TRBD1	TRBJ2-3	TGCGCCAGCAGCATCCGGGACAGGGGGCCAACAGATACGCAGTATTTT	CASSIRDRGPTDTQYF
TRBV5-1	14	TRBD1	TRBJ2-7	TGCGCCAGCCGACAGGGGCTGAGCTCCTACGAGCAGTACTTC	CASRQGLSSYEQYF
TRBV7-7	13	-	TRBJ1-1	TGTGCCAGCAGCTTAGATCAAGGAGGGGAAGCTTTCTTT	CASSLDQGGEAFF
TRBV4-1	16	-	TRBJ2-7	TGCGCCAGCAGCCAGGGCCTTGAGCGTTCATCCTACGAGCAGTACTTC	CASSQGLERSSYEQYF
TRBV28	18	TRBD2	TRBJ2-3	TGTGCCAGCAGTTTAGGATCCTCTAGCGGGAGTTTTGCAGATACGCAGTATTTT	CASSLGSSSGSFADTQYF
TRBV28	15	-	TRBJ1-4	TGTGCCACCACTTGGGCCGGAGGGAGCAATGAAAAACTGTTTTTT	CATTWAGGSNEKLFF
TRBV11-2	13	-	TRBJ2-7	TGTGCCAGCAGCTTAACACGGAGCTACGAGCAGTACTTC	CASSLTRSYEQYF
TRBV28	14	-	TRBJ2-7	TGTGCCAGCAGTTTGGGGGGTGGCTCCTACGAGCAGTACTTC	CASSLGGGSYEQYF
TRBV11-3	14	-	TRBJ2-2	TGTGCCAGCAGCTTAGACCCGAACACCGGGGAGCTGTTTTTT	CASSLDPNTGELFF
TRBV15	15	TRBD1	TRBJ1-2	TGTGCCACCAGCGGAGTCAGGGGGCTCAGCTATGGCTACACCTTC	CATSGVRGLSYGYTF